A selection of T cell receptor beta chains follows, all from one sample in a study of blood T cell repertoires in COVID-19. TCRdb's copy holds only in-frame clones and misses some; the assay was immunoSEQ multiplex PCR. This table holds 250,000 or so clones, approximately 85% found once. Sequenced material: peripheral blood. The receptor set was obtained from a woman aged 25-40 years with acute or convalescent COVID-19. The conserved cysteine and the conserved F or W are not part of the CDR3 here. Some rows have no size entry. The others give once, few or many, or a class for an expanded clone.

v_gene	abundance	j_gene	CDR3aa
TRBV23-1	NA	TRBJ2-3	ASSLRPDWRYNTQY
TRBV7-9	NA	TRBJ1-4	ASTQDRGFEKLF
TRBV20-1	NA	TRBJ1-1	SASRDTYEAF
TRBV4-3	NA	TRBJ2-7	ASSQDRTLPYEQY
TRBV11-3	NA	TRBJ1-1	ASSLERGLKNTEAF
TRBV28	once	TRBJ2-7	ASSLGTSADEQY
TRBV6-5	NA	TRBJ1-6	ASGRTANNSPLH
TRBV2	NA	TRBJ1-5	ASSETAGNQPQH
TRBV5-4	NA	TRBJ2-7	ASSGTGQGYEQY
TRBV27	NA	TRBJ1-2	ASSLSSRTGLGYT
TRBV11-3	NA	TRBJ2-3	ASSLRSGQGARGTDTQY
TRBV7-8	NA	TRBJ2-3	ASSLYGGSTDTQY
TRBV3-1/TRBV3-2	NA	TRBJ1-1	ASSQTGMNTEAF
TRBV5-4	NA	TRBJ1-2	ASSLDPGGYYGYT
TRBV27	NA	TRBJ2-7	ASSPLPLQARSYEQY
TRBV7-2	NA	TRBJ2-3	ASSLDAWRDTQY
TRBV6-2/TRBV6-3	NA	TRBJ2-5	ASSSREGIVETQY
TRBV27	NA	TRBJ2-7	ASSFGRQGYEQY
TRBV9	NA	TRBJ2-3	ASSAGTDTQY
TRBV4-3	NA	TRBJ2-7	ASSQENGRPYYEQY
TRBV2	NA	TRBJ1-5	ASRPGQGYQPQH
TRBV5-6	NA	TRBJ2-5	ASSLVTGPGETQY
TRBV5-4	NA	TRBJ2-6	ASSPRRGGAGANVLT
TRBV30	NA	TRBJ1-5	AWSDRDRNQPQH
TRBV5-1	once	TRBJ1-6	ASSSGGEWNSPLH